This T cell receptor beta chain was captured by sequencing in a study of identical twins. General study findings and limits: Where beta out-of-frame sequences were concerned, excess twin sharing was weaker. Out-of-frame alpha sequences common to twins exhibited a surplus of low generation probability.

V trimming: 4 bases; J trimming: 5 bases; junction bases outside the gene matches: 2. CDR1 is SNHLY, CDR2 FYNNEI, per germline. The CDR3 loop spans 12 amino acids. In regard to this clonotype: Its antigen is not identified.

A universal primer site arose from template switching, and cDNA bore unique molecular identifiers. From the 5' RACE reads, TCRdb called clonotypes with MiXCR, one entry per CDR3 protein. The table shows under 300,000 distinct CDR3 sequences, with 6.5% occurring only once. The same sample was also used in a study of T cells expressing NK-cell markers. Per that study: These clonotypes additionally ranked first within the CD3+CD56-NKG2C+ fraction of a few donors.

The chain has TRBV2 and TRBJ2-7; 7 bases align to TRBD1. This clonotype originated in a woman in her late teens or twenties in good health. The sequenced material came from CD8+ T cells sorted from blood. The CDR3 loop is CASSGDSDEQYF. CDR3 nucleotides: TGTGCCAGCAGTGGGGACAGCGACGAGCAGTACTTC.